Listed here is a single TCR beta chain. At one end the junction does not follow the germline gene, possibly because of a read error. TCRdb's copy holds only in-frame clones and misses some; the assay was immunoSEQ multiplex PCR. Of about 380,000 clones listed, 95% are singletons. The CDR3 totals 14 residues. These data belong to a study of shared T cell receptors in the human thymus. The TCR sequence derives from a human donor. The chain joins TRBV5-3 to TRBJ2-7, with D maybe TRBD1 (5 bases). TRBV5-3 is treated as an ORF (open reading frame) with a function not yet certain. Sequencing used thymocytes. The CDR3 loop reads CASSLRQLIYEQYF. The CDR3 DNA reads as TGTGCCAGCAGCTTGAGACAGCTGATCTACGAGCAGTACTTC.